Below are 2 T cell receptor beta chains sequenced from a single sample in a study of cytomegalovirus exposure and HLA in healthy donors. PCR amplification relied on 60 Vbeta primers (plus 13 Jbeta primers). TCRdb keeps only in-frame clones here, not all; method: immunoSEQ multiplex PCR. Counted here are 100,000 to 150,000 clones, around 80% occurring once; the ten biggest clones make up about 1.5%. The sample was PBMCs. The receptors come from a woman younger than 35 in good health and CMV-seronegative.

The V call is TRBV4-1, the J call TRBJ2-4; D is unresolved. The V gene's germline CDR1 is MGHRA and CDR2 YSYEKL. V lost 0 bases and J 0 bases, leaving 6 bases between the germline ends. CDR3 length: 15 amino acids. DNA for the CDR3: TGCGCCAGCAGCCAAGAACGAGTAGCCAAAAACATTCAGTACTTC. Its translation is CASSQERVAKNIQYF.

V and J are TRBV6-6 and TRBJ1-1; 7 bases line up with TRBD1. Trimming took 5 bases from V and 1 from J; bases not matched to a gene: 4. Germline CDR1 and CDR2: MNHNY and SVGAGI (reference sequence). The CDR3 has 14 residues. CDR3 sequence: CASSTAGGNTEAFF. In nucleotides, the CDR3 is TGTGCCAGCAGTACGGCAGGGGGGAACACTGAAGCTTTCTTT.